The entry below describes one T cell receptor (beta chain). Its target is unknown. The data originate from a study of response to subunit inactivated influenza vaccine. V was pared by 4 bases and J by 3 bases, with 5 bases between. CDR1 DFQATT and CDR2 SNEGSKA come from the germline V gene (reference sequence). The CDR3 is made up of 11 amino acids. Overall study findings and caveats: The authors proposed limited new T cell recruitment per seasonal influenza vaccination.

TCRdb recomputed calls from the RT-PCR reads with MiXCR, one row per CDR3 protein. Among 500,000 to 600,000 distinct CDR3 sequences listed, about 11% were seen once. This sample also appeared in a second study, on T cells expressing NK-cell markers. This second study says: As the method of synthesis, 5'RACE template switching with UMIs yielded TCR beta cDNA. Beta-chain profiling covered CD3+CD56+NKG2C+, CD3+CD56+NKG2C- and CD3+CD56-NKG2C+ sorted subsets.

The V gene is TRBV20-1, the J gene TRBJ2-3, with D unclear. The sample in question was PBMCs from blood, obtained on the day of vaccination. The source is a man in his forties or fifties who received an inactivated influenza vaccine. For the CDR3, the DNA is TGCAGTGCTAAGTTTACAGATACGCAGTATTTT. Translation gives CSAKFTDTQYF.